This TCR beta chain originates from a study of identical twins. Study conclusions and caveats: With monozygotic twins, out-of-frame TCR alpha sharing exceeded what models estimated.

The CDR3 spans 15 residues. Germline CDR1 and CDR2: MGHRA and YSYEKL. J lost 0 bases, V lost 4 bases, and 2 bases had no gene match. Note on this clonotype: Its specificity is unknown.

The authors used template switching to add a universal primer site and gave cDNA unique molecular identifiers. TCRdb reprocessed the 5' RACE reads via MiXCR and lists one record per CDR3 protein. Of about 340,000 distinct CDR3 sequences in the sample, 9% to 15% are singletons; the top ten hold approximately 7.9%. These data were also filed under a second study, of yellow fever vaccine responses in identical twins. That work adds: Reportedly, the response of twins' T cells to the vaccine seemed partly convergent, partly personalized.

Sequenced material: CD8+ T cells sorted from blood. This chain connects TRBV4-1 to TRBJ1-3, with 8 bases fitting TRBD1. This TCR came from a woman between 18 and 30 years old in good health. The CDR3 DNA is TGCGCCAGCAGCCCTGGGACAGGCTCTGGAAACACCATATATTTT. Translated, it gives CASSPGTGSGNTIYF.